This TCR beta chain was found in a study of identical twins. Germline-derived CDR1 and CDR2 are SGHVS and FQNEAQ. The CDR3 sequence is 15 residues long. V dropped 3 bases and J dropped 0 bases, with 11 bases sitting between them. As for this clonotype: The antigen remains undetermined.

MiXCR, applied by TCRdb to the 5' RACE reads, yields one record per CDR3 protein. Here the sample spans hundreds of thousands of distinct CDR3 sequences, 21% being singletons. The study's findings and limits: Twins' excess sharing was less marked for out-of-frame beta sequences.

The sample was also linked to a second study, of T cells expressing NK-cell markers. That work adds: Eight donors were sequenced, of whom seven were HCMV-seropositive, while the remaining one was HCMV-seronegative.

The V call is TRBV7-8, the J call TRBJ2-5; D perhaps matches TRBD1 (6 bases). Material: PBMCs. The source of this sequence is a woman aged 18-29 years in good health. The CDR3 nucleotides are TGTGCCAGCAGCTTCCCAGGGGAGTACCAAGAGACCCAGTACTTC. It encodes CASSFPGEYQETQYF.